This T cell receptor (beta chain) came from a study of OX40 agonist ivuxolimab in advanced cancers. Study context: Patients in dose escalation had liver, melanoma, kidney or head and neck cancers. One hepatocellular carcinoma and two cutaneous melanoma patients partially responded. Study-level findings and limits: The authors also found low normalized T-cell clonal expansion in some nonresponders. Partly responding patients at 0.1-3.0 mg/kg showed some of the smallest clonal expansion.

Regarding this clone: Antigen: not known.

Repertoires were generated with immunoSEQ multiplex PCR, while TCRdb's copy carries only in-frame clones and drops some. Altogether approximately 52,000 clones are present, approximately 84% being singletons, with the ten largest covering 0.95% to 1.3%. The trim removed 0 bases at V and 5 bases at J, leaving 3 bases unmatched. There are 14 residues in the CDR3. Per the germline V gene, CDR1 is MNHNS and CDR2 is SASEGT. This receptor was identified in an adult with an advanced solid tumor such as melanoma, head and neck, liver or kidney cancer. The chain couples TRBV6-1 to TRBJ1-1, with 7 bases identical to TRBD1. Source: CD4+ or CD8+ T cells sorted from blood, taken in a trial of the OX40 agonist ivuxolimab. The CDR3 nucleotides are TGTGCCAGCAGTGAAGCGTGGACAGGAACTGAAGCTTTCTTT. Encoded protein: CASSEAWTGTEAFF.